This T cell receptor (beta chain) was observed in a study of T cell responses to AZD1222 COVID-19 vaccine. Findings of the study overall: Clonal diversity was possibly underestimated, and the donors were mostly white British, with more females. Reportedly, nearly half of unique spike TCRs recognized epitopes outside B.1.351/B.1.1.7 mutations. CD4 TCRs covered the whole spike, strongest at regions 160-218 and 743-854.

CDR3 size: 15 residues. V lost 3 bases and J 6 bases, leaving 21 bases between the germline ends. In germline, CDR1 is DFQATT, CDR2 SNEGSKA (reference sequence). TCRdb's table, derived via immunoSEQ multiplex PCR, lists solely in-frame clones and lacks some. The data hold approximately 120,000 clones, with around 87% observed a single time. Details on this clone: Its antigen is as yet unknown.

Pooled together were second doses at about 4 or about 12 weeks. The receptor was derived from an adult who received the AZD1222 COVID-19 vaccine. The starting material was peripheral blood, obtained 28 days after the second AZD1222 dose. The V and J genes are TRBV20-1 and TRBJ2-7; D is perhaps TRBD2 (6 bases). CDR3 loop: CSASSTDYNLGEQYF. The CDR3 DNA reads as TGCAGTGCTAGTAGCACGGACTACAATTTAGGCGAGCAGTACTTC.